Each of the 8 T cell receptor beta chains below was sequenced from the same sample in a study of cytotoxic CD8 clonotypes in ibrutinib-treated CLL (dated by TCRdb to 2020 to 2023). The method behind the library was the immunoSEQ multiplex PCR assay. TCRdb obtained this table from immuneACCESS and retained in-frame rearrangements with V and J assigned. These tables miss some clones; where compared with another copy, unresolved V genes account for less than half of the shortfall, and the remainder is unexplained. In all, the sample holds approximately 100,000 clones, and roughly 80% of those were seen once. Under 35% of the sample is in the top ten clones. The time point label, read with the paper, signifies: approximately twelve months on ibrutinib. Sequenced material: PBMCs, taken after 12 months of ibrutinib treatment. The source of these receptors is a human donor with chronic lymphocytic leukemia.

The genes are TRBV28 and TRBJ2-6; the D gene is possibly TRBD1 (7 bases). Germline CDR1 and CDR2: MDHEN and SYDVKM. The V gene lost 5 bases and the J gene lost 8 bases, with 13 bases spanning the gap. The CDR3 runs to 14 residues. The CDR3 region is CASSLQGRPNVLTF. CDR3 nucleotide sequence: TGTGCCAGCAGTCTACAGGGGAGGCCCAACGTCCTGACTTTC.

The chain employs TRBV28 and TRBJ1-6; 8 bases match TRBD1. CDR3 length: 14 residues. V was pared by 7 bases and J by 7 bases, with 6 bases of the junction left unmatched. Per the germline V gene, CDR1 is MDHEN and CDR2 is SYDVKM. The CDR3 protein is CASTAGQANSPLHF. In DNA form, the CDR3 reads TGTGCCAGCACGGCGGGACAGGCGAATTCACCCCTCCACTTT.

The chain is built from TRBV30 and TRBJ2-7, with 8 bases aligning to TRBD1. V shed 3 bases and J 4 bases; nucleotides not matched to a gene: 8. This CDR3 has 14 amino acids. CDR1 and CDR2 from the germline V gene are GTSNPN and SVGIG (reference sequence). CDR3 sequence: CAWRTTGAGYEQYF. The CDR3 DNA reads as TGTGCCTGGAGGACGACAGGGGCGGGGTACGAGCAGTACTTC.

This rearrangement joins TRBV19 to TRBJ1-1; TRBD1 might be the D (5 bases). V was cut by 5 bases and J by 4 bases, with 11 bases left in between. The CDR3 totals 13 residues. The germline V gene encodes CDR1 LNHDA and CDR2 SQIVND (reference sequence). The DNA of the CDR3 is TGTGCCAGTAGTGCCCCAGGGTTCACTGAAGCTTTCTTT. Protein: CASSAPGFTEAFF.

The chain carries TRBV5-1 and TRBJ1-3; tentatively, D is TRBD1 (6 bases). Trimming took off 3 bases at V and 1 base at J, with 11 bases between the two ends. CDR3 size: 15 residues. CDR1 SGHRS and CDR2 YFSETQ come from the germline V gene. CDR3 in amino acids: CASSYAGESGNTIYF. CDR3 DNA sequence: TGCGCCAGCAGCTACGCAGGGGAGTCTGGAAACACCATATATTTT. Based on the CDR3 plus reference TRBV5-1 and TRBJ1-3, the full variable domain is KAGVTQTPRYLIKTRGQQVTLSCSPISGHRSVSWYQQTPGQGLQFLFEYFSETQRNKGNFPGRFSGRQFSNSRSEMNVSTLELGDSALYLCASSYAGESGNTIYFGEGSWLTVV.

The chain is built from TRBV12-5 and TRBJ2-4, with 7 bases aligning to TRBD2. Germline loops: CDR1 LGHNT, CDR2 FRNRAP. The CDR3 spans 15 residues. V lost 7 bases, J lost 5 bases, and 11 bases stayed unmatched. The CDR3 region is CASVPGGLGENIQYF. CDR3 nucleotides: TGTGCTAGTGTTCCGGGGGGACTGGGGGAAAACATTCAGTACTTC. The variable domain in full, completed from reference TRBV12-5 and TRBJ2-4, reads DARVTQTPRHKVTEMGQEVTMRCQPILGHNTVFWYRQTMMQGLELLAYFRNRAPLDDSGMPKDRFSAEMPDATLATLKIQPSEPRDSAVYFCASVPGGLGENIQYFGAGTRLSVL.

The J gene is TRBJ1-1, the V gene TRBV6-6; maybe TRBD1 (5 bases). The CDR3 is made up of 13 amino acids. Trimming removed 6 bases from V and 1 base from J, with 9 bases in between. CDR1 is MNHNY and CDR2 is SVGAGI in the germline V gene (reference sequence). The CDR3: CASSRDRNTEAFF. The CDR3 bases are TGTGCCAGCAGCCGCGACAGGAACACTGAAGCTTTCTTT.

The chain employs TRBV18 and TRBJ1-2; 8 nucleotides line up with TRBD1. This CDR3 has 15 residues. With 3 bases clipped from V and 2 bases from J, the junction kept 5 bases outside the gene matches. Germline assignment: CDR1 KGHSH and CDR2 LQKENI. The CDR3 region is CASSPRTGLNYGYTF. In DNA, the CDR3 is TGTGCCAGCTCACCGAGGACAGGGCTAAACTATGGCTACACCTTC.